These 7 T cell receptor beta chains were all obtained from the same sample, sequenced in a study of cytomegalovirus exposure and HLA in healthy donors. Use of 60 Vbeta and 13 Jbeta primers characterized the PCR. Method: immunoSEQ multiplex PCR; TCRdb's copy keeps in-frame clones and lacks some. The sample yields about 120,000 clones, around 85% seen once. Sequenced input: PBMCs. The receptors here all came from a man aged 25 to 45 in good health and CMV-seronegative.

This chain uses TRBV7-9 with TRBJ1-2, with 7 bases fitting TRBD1. CDR3 length: 18 amino acids. Per the germline V gene, CDR1 is SEHNR and CDR2 is FQNEAQ (reference sequence). The trim removed 4 bases at V and 6 bases at J, leaving 20 bases unmatched. CDR3 loop: CASSSLLRDSGFRDGYTF. In nucleotides, the CDR3 is TGTGCCAGCAGCTCCCTCCTCCGGGACAGCGGGTTTCGGGATGGCTACACCTTC.

This rearrangement joins TRBV28 to TRBJ1-2; 10 bases map to TRBD1. The CDR3 length is 15 residues. CDR1 and CDR2 from the germline V gene are MDHEN and SYDVKM. Trimming removed 6 bases from V and 0 bases from J; junction bases left unmatched: 4. The CDR3 is CASSRTGGSNYGYTF. In DNA form, the CDR3 reads TGTGCCAGCAGCCGGACAGGGGGATCTAACTATGGCTACACCTTC.

This clone was seen a handful of times. J is TRBJ2-2 and V is TRBV4-3, with D perhaps matching TRBD1 (6 bases). V gave up 1 base and J gave up 5 bases, with 17 bases separating them. Germline CDR1 LGHNA, CDR2 YSLEER. This CDR3 comprises 17 residues. CDR3 nucleotides: TGCGCCAGCAGCCAAGCCTTGTTGGGGGCGAGTACCGGGGAGCTGTTTTTT. Translated: CASSQALLGASTGELFF.

The CDR3 is CASSEVRGRGNEQFF. CDR3 bases: TGTGCCAGCAGTGAAGTCAGGGGGCGCGGCAATGAGCAGTTCTTC. J is TRBJ2-1 and V is TRBV2; TRBD1 matches at 8 bases. This CDR3 has 15 residues. Germline V gives CDR1 SNHLY, CDR2 FYNNEI. V gave up 1 base and J gave up 6 bases; unmatched junction bases: 5.

The chain employs TRBV6-5 and TRBJ2-6; D is perhaps TRBD2 (5 bases). V was pared by 7 bases and J by 2 bases, with 12 bases between. The CDR3 has 15 amino acids. Germline lookup yields CDR1 MNHEY and CDR2 SVGAGI. CDR3: CASTLERAGANVLTF. The CDR3 nucleotides read TGTGCCAGCACCCTGGAGAGGGCTGGGGCCAACGTCCTGACTTTC.

The V gene is TRBV5-8, the J gene TRBJ2-7; a possible D gene is TRBD1 (5 bases). The CDR3 is 15 residues long. Per the germline V gene, CDR1 is SGHTS and CDR2 is YDEGEE. The V end was cut by 6 bases, the J end by 3 bases, with 19 bases between. The CDR3 sequence: CASNNRTRDHYEQYF. The CDR3 DNA is TGTGCCAGCAACAACCGAACCAGGGATCACTACGAGCAGTACTTC.

With respect to this clone: This CDR3 is also generated by other DNA sequences in the sample. The chain combines TRBV2 with TRBJ2-7; 9 bases align to TRBD1. Germline CDR1 reads SNHLY; CDR2 reads FYNNEI. With V trimmed by 6 bases and J by 4 bases, 1 base remained unmatched. The CDR3 contains 12 residues. DNA of the CDR3: TGTGCCAGCAGAGGACAGGGGTACGAGCAGTACTTC. This sequence encodes CASRGQGYEQYF.